This record covers a single T cell receptor delta chain. The protein in TCRdb stems from a much larger clone and differs at residue 6 from this DNA's translation, likely a read error; here the protein is translated from the DNA. The entry originates in a study of gamma-delta T cells after stem cell transplantation. Germline assignment: CDR1 GEAIGNYY and CDR2 EKD. The CDR3 runs 17 residues. V shed 3 bases and J 2 bases; nucleotides not matched to a gene: 14. TCRdb re-analyzed the RT-PCR reads via CATT. The table has roughly 1,400 delta-chain clones, 5% to 7% seen once. The source material was gamma-delta T cells. The clonotype was recovered from a human donor. It is not recorded whose cells these are; they may come from a transplant donor. The chain carries TRDV2 and TRDJ1, with TRDD3 matching over 7 bases. The CDR3 region has the DNA TGTGCCTGTGACCCCGCTCTGGGGGCTCCCTCAACCGATAAACTCATCTTT. Protein sequence: CACDPALGAPSTDKLIF.